These 15 T cell receptor beta chains came from one sample sequenced in a study of CD8+CD57+ T cells in acquired aplastic anemia. Profiles of TCR beta VDJ and CDR3 were generated from a genomic DNA template. One entry per CDR3 protein, called by TCRdb with MiXCR from the reads. The table lists about 190,000 distinct CDR3 sequences, less than 70% of them singletons. Sequenced material: sorted CD4+, CD8+, or CD8+CD57+ T cells (not recorded which) from PBMCs. These receptors were taken from a human donor in good health, serving as a control.

The sample holds many counts of this clonotype. V is TRBV20-1 and J is TRBJ1-6; D unclear. The CDR3 loop spans 18 amino acids. Germline CDR1 is DFQATT and CDR2 is SNEGSKA (reference sequence). V dropped 3 bases and J dropped 4 bases, with 22 bases sitting between them. This chain's CDR3 is CSARILMRSPVYNSPLHF. Written as DNA, the CDR3 is TGCAGTGCTAGGATATTGATGAGGTCCCCTGTTTATAATTCACCCCTCCACTTT.

V gene TRBV19 combines with J gene TRBJ1-1; a weak D match, TRBD1 (6 bases). CDR3 length: 14 residues. V shed 9 bases and J shed 4 bases, with 18 bases lying between them. Germline V gene data show CDR1 as LNHDA and CDR2 as SQIVND (reference sequence). The CDR3 is CASMPGGLRTEAFF. The CDR3 nucleotides read TGTGCCAGCATGCCGGGGGGGCTTCGCACTGAAGCTTTCTTT. Drawing the rest from reference TRBV19 and TRBJ1-1, the complete variable domain is DGGITQSPKYLFRKEGQNVTLSCEQNLNHDAMYWYRQDPGQGLRLIYYSQIVNDFQKGDIAEGYSVSREKKESFPLTVTSAQKNPTAFYLCASMPGGLRTEAFFGQGTRLTVV.

Comments on this clonotype: At one end the junction does not follow the germline gene, possibly because of a read error. The chain employs TRBV24-1 and TRBJ1-4; D may be TRBD1 (5 bases). The CDR3 has 18 residues. Germline CDR1 reads KGHDR; CDR2 reads SFDVKD. The CDR3: CATPRGLTIEATNERLFF. The CDR3 coding sequence is TGTGCCACACCGCGGGGGTTGACAATCGAAGCAACTAATGAAAGACTGTTTTTT.

This clonotype was seen repeatedly, ten times or more. The V gene is TRBV20-1, the J gene TRBJ2-3; 9 positions agree with TRBD2. CDR1 and CDR2 from the germline V gene are DFQATT and SNEGSKA (reference sequence). Trimming removed 1 base from V and 8 bases from J; junction bases left unmatched: 16. The CDR3 is 17 residues long. The CDR3 here is CSARARLAGPHGTTQYF. The CDR3 DNA sequence: TGCAGTGCTAGAGCTAGGCTAGCGGGGCCCCATGGGACTACGCAGTATTTT.

The chain has TRBV10-2 and TRBJ2-3; 8 bases map to TRBD1. This CDR3 spans 16 amino acids. Trimming took 4 bases from V and 2 from J; bases not matched to a gene: 8. The germline gives CDR1 WSHSY, CDR2 SAAADI. CDR3 sequence reads: CASSGPADRATDTQYF. CDR3 in DNA: TGCGCCAGCAGTGGGCCTGCGGACAGGGCCACAGATACGCAGTATTTT.

The V and J genes are TRBV28 and TRBJ1-1; D might be TRBD1 (6 bases). Looked up from germline, CDR1 is MDHEN and CDR2 is SYDVKM. The V end lost 10 bases, the J end lost 6 bases, and 18 bases lay between the germline ends. The CDR3 has 13 residues. Here the CDR3 reads CATIGGGYAEAFF. The CDR3 DNA follows: TGTGCCACCATAGGGGGGGGCTACGCTGAAGCTTTCTTT.

The V and J genes are TRBV2 and TRBJ1-5; tentatively, D is TRBD1 (5 bases). The CDR3 totals 17 residues. The ends were cut back, 5 bases at V and 0 bases at J, with 17 bases in the middle. Looked up from germline, CDR1 is SNHLY and CDR2 is FYNNEI. CDR3 DNA sequence: TGTGCCAGCAGTTCCCGGGACCCCAGTGATAGCAATCAGCCCCAGCATTTT. Translating gives CASSSRDPSDSNQPQHF.

This clonotype turned up a few times. Germline is not matched at one junction end, which may reflect a read error. The rearrangement uses TRBV4-1 and TRBJ2-5, with D perhaps TRBD1 or TRBD2 (7 bases each). This CDR3 region has 16 residues. From germline, CDR1 is MGHRA and CDR2 YSYEKL. CDR3 sequence: CASSRPGGGEQETQYF. In DNA, the CDR3 is TGTGCCAGCAGCCGCCCAGGGGGGGGGGAACAAGAGACCCAGTACTTC.

This clonotype was counted many times. V usage is TRBV12-3 or TRBV12-4 and J usage is TRBJ1-2; TRBD1 aligns across 10 bases. The CDR3 extends over 15 amino acids. J lost 4 bases, V lost 4 bases, and 6 bases had no gene match. The CDR3 DNA reads as TGTGCCAGCAGTTCAGGGACAGGGGAAGGCTATGGCTACACCTTC. This sequence encodes CASSSGTGEGYGYTF.

This chain connects TRBV5-1 to TRBJ1-6; weak D call: TRBD1 (6 bases). The CDR3 has 17 residues. Germline V gene sequence: CDR1 SGHRS, CDR2 YFSETQ. V shed 5 bases and J shed 6 bases, with 21 bases lying between them. The DNA for the CDR3 is TGCGCCAGCAGTTATAACGACAGGACGGGGAGTAATTCACCCCTCCACTTT. Its protein product is CASSYNDRTGSNSPLHF. Supplemented by reference TRBV5-1 and TRBJ1-6, the full variable domain reads KAGVTQTPRYLIKTRGQQVTLSCSPISGHRSVSWYQQTPGQGLQFLFEYFSETQRNKGNFPGRFSGRQFSNSRSEMNVSTLELGDSALYLCASSYNDRTGSNSPLHFGNGTRLTVT.

The chain links TRBV7-9 to TRBJ1-1; D uncertain. CDR3 length equals 14 residues. V lost 0 bases to trimming and J lost 4 bases, with 9 bases between them. In germline, CDR1 is SEHNR, CDR2 FQNEAQ (reference sequence). The CDR3 loop reads CASSLASATTEAFF. The CDR3 DNA is TGTGCCAGCAGCTTAGCGTCGGCAACCACTGAAGCTTTCTTT.

This chain uses TRBV12-3 or TRBV12-4 with TRBJ1-6, with a weak D call TRBD1 (6 bases). V shed 6 bases and J shed 9 bases, with 12 bases lying between them. This CDR3 is built from 13 residues. The DNA of the CDR3 is TGTGCCAGCAGACTCAGGGGAAGTTCACCCCTCCACTTT. This codes for CASRLRGSSPLHF.

A single count supports this clonotype. The genes are TRBV15 and TRBJ2-7; 10 bases are a match to TRBD1. Germline V lookup: CDR1 LNHNV, CDR2 YYDKDF (reference sequence). This CDR3 contains 17 residues. The J segment lost 3 bases and the V segment lost 0 bases, leaving 8 bases of the junction unmatched. CDR3: CATSREYLGTGDYEQYF. DNA for the CDR3: TGTGCCACCAGCAGAGAGTACCTGGGGACAGGGGACTACGAGCAGTACTTC. Supplemented by reference TRBV15 and TRBJ2-7, the full variable domain reads DAMVIQNPRYQVTQFGKPVTLSCSQTLNHNVMYWYQQKSSQAPKLLFHYYDKDFNNEADTPDNFQSRRPNTSFCFLDIRSPGLGDTAMYLCATSREYLGTGDYEQYFGPGTRLTVT.

This CDR3 reads CASSLGQGPAGEAFF. The CDR3 bases are TGTGCCAGCAGCTTGGGACAGGGCCCTGCCGGTGAAGCTTTCTTT. The chain combines TRBV7-8 with TRBJ1-1; the match to TRBD1 covers 9 bases. V shed 3 bases and J 7 bases; nucleotides not matched to a gene: 9. CDR1 SGHVS and CDR2 FQNEAQ come from the germline V gene. There are 15 residues in the CDR3.

The V gene is TRBV5-6, the J gene TRBJ2-7; D call uncertain. Trimming shortened V by 0 bases and J by 3 bases, and 4 bases separated the two germline ends. Germline CDR1 is SGHDT and CDR2 is YYEEEE. The CDR3 is 12 residues long. The CDR3 bases are TGTGCCAGCAGCTTGGAGTTCTACGAGCAGTACTTC. It encodes CASSLEFYEQYF.